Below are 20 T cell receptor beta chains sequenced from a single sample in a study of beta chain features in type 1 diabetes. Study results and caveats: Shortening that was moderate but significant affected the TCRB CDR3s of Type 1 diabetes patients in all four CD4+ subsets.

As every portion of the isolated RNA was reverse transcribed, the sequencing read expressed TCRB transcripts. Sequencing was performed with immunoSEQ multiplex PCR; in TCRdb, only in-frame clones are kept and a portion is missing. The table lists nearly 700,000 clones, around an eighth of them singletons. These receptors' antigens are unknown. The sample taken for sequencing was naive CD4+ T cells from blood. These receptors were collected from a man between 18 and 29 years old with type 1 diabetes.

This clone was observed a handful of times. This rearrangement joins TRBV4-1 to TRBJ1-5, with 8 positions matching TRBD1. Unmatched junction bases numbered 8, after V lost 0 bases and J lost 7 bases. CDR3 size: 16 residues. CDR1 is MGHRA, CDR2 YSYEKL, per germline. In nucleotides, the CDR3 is TGCGCCAGCAGCCAAGAGGGGCAGGGGGCATGGCAGCCCCAGCATTTT. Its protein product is CASSQEGQGAWQPQHF.

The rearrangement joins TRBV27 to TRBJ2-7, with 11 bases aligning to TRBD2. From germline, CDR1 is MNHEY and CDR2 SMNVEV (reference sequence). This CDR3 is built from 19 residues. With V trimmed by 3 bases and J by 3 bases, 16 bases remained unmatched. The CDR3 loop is CASSLRVSELAGDIYEQYF. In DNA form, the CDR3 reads TGTGCCAGCAGTTTGCGGGTATCGGAACTAGCGGGGGATATCTACGAGCAGTACTTC.

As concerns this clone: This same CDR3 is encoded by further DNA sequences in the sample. The CDR3 reads CASSPGGTDTQYF. The CDR3 DNA follows: TGTGCCAGCTCACCGGGGGGCACAGATACGCAGTATTTT. This chain connects TRBV18 to TRBJ2-3; D possibly matches TRBD1 or TRBD2 (5 bases each). Looked up from germline, CDR1 is KGHSH and CDR2 is LQKENI. The V end lost 3 bases, the J end lost 1 base, and 5 bases lay between the germline ends. The CDR3 spans 13 residues.

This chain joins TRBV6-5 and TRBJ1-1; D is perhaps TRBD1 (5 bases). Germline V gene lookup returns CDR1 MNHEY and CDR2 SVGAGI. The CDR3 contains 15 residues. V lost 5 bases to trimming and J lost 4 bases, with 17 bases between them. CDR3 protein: CASSDLGQGITEAFF. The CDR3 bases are TGTGCCAGCAGTGACTTGGGCCAGGGTATCACTGAAGCTTTCTTT.

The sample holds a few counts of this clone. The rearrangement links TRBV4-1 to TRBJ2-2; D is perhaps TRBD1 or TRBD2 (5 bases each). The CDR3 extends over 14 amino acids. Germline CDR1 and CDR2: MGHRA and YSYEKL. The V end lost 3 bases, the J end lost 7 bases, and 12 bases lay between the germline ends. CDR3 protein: CASSHPGRGGELFF. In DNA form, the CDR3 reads TGCGCCAGCAGCCATCCGGGACGAGGCGGGGAGCTGTTTTTT.

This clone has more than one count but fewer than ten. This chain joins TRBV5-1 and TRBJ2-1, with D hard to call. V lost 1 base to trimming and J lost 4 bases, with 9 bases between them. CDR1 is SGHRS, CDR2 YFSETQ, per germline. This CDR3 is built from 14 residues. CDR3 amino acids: CASSLWQDYNEQFF. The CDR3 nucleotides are TGCGCCAGCAGCTTGTGGCAGGATTACAATGAGCAGTTCTTC.

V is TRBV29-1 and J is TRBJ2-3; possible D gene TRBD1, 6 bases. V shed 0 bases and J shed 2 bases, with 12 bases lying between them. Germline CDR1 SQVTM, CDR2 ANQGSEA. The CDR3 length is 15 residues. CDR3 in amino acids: CSVEDHRAPTDTQYF. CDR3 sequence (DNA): TGCAGCGTTGAAGACCACAGGGCTCCCACAGATACGCAGTATTTT.

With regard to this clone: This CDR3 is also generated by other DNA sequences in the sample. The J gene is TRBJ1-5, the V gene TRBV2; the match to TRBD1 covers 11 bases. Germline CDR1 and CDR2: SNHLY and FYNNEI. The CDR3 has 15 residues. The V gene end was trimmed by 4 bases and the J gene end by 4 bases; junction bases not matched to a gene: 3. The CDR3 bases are TGTGCCAGCAGTGGGACAGGGGGCCCAAATCAGCCCCAGCATTTT. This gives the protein CASSGTGGPNQPQHF.

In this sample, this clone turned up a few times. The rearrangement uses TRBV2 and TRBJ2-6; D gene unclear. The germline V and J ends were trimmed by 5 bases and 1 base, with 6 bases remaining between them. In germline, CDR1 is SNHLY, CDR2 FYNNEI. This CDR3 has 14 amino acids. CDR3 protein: CASSLLSGANVLTF. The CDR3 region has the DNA TGTGCCAGCAGTCTATTATCTGGGGCCAACGTCCTGACTTTC.

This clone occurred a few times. The CDR3 sequence: CASSLGPNTGELFF. CDR3 coding DNA: TGTGCCAGCAGTTTGGGACCGAACACCGGGGAGCTGTTTTTT. The chain combines TRBV6-6 with TRBJ2-2; D assignment may be TRBD1 or TRBD2 (5 bases each). This CDR3 contains 14 residues. The germline V gene has CDR1 MNHNY and CDR2 SVGAGI (reference sequence). V lost 4 bases, J lost 0 bases, and 6 bases lay in between.

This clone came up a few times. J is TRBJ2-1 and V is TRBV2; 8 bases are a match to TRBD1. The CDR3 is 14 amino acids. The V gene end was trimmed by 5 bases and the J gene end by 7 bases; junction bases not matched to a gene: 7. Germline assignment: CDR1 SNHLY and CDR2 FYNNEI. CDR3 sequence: CASSYQGASNEQFF. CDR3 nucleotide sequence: TGTGCCAGCAGTTATCAGGGGGCTTCAAATGAGCAGTTCTTC.

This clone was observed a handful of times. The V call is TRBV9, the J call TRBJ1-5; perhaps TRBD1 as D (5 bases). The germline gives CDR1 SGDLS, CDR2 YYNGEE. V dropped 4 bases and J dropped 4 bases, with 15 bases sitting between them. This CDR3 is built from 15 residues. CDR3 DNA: TGTGCCAGCAGCATGGGAACCGGGACGAATCAGCCCCAGCATTTT. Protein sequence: CASSMGTGTNQPQHF. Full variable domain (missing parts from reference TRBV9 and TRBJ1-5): DSGVTQTPKHLITATGQRVTLRCSPRSGDLSVYWYQQSLDQGLQFLIQYYNGEERAKGNILERFSAQQFPDLHSELNLSSLELGDSALYFCASSMGTGTNQPQHFGDGTRLSIL.

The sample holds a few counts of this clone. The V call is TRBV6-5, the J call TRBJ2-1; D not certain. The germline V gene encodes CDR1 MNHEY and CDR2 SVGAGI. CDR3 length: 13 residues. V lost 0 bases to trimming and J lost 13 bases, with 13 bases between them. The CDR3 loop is CASSYSPRADQFF. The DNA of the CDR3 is TGTGCCAGCAGTTACTCCCCTCGCGCGGACCAGTTCTTC.

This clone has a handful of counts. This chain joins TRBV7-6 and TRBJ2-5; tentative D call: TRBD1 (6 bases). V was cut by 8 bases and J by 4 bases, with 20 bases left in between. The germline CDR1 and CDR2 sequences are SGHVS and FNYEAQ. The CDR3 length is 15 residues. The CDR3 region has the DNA TGTGCCAGCTCAACAAGCCAGGGGCGCGGAGAGACCCAGTACTTC. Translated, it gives CASSTSQGRGETQYF.

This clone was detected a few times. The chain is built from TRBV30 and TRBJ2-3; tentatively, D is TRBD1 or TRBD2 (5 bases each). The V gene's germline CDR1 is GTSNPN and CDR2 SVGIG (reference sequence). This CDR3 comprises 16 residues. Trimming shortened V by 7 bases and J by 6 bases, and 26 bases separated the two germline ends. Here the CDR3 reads CALGQGKILSEDTQYF. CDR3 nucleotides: TGTGCCTTGGGGCAGGGTAAGATTCTTAGCGAGGATACGCAGTATTTT.

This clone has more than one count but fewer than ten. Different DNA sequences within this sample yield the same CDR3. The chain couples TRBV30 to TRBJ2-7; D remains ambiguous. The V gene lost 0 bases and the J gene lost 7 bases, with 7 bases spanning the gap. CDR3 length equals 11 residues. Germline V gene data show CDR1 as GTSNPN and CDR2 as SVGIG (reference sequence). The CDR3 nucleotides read TGTGCCTGGAGTGTATCAGGAGAGCAGTACTTC. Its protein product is CAWSVSGEQYF. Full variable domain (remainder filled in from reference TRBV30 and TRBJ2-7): SQTIHQWPATLVQPVGSPLSLECTVEGTSNPNLYWYRQAAGRGLQLLFYSVGIGQISSEVPQNLSASRPQDRQFILSSKKLLLSDSGFYLCAWSVSGEQYFGPGTRLTVT.

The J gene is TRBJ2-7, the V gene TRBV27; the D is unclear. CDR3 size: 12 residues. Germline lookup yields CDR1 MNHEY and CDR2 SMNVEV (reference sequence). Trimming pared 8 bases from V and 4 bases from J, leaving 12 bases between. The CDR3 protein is CASGPVGYEQYF. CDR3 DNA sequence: TGTGCCAGCGGGCCCGTGGGTTACGAGCAGTACTTC.

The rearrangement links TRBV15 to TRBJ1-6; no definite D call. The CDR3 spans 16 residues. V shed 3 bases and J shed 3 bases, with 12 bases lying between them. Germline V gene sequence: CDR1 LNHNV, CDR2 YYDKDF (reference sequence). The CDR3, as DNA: TGTGCCACCAGCAGCCCTGACAAACTCTATAATTCACCCCTCCACTTT. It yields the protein CATSSPDKLYNSPLHF.

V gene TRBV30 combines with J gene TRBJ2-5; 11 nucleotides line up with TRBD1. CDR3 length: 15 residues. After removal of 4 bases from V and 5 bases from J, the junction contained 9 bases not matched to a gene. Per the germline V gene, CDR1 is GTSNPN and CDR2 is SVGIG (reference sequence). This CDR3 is CAWKQGTGGWETQYF. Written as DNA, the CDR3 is TGTGCCTGGAAACAGGGGACAGGGGGGTGGGAGACCCAGTACTTC. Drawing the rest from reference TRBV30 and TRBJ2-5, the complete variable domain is SQTIHQWPATLVQPVGSPLSLECTVEGTSNPNLYWYRQAAGRGLQLLFYSVGIGQISSEVPQNLSASRPQDRQFILSSKKLLLSDSGFYLCAWKQGTGGWETQYFGPGTRLLVL.

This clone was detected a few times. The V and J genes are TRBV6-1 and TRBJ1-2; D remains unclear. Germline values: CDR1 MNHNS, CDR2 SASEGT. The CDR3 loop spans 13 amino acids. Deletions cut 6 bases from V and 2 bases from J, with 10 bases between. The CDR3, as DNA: TGTGCCAGCAGACTAGACGGGAACTATGGCTACACCTTC. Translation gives CASRLDGNYGYTF.